This TCR beta chain was recovered during a study of blood T cell repertoires in COVID-19. Study-wide background: T cells, B-cell-depleted T cells, or PBMCs supplied cDNA or gDNA.

CDR1 and CDR2 (germline): MNHNY, SVGAGI (reference sequence). The CDR3 contains 16 residues. Trimming cost V 7 bases and J 2 bases; bases outside gene matches: 9. The Seattle patients, enrolled during active infection, were followed longitudinally. Per the original methods: Nucleated cell number was recorded as an estimate derived from reference gene primer amplification. TCRdb's table, derived via immunoSEQ multiplex PCR, lists solely in-frame clones and lacks some. D and trimming were read from the DNA, whereas the V and J calls and clone size are those reported in that table. This sample has under 200,000 clones, with about 90% found just once.

The sequenced sample consisted of peripheral blood. This TCR came from a woman aged 55-69 years with COVID-19, enrolled during active disease. The rearrangement joins TRBV6-6 to TRBJ1-3; 9 positions agree with TRBD1. The CDR3: CASIREGQGTGNTIYF. In DNA form, the CDR3 reads TGTGCCAGCATCAGGGAAGGACAGGGGACTGGAAACACCATATATTTT.